One and the same sample provided the 10 T cell receptor beta chains below, sequenced in a study of Graves' ophthalmopathy and Graves' hyperthyroidism. The study amplified TCR beta CDR3 regions using RNA transcripts. Scientists carried out first-round RT-PCR using HTBI primers and then a second-round multiplex PCR. One entry per CDR3 protein, called by TCRdb with MiXCR from the multiplex PCR reads. The data hold more than 550,000 distinct CDR3 sequences, with roughly 39% observed a single time. Specimen: peripheral blood. These receptor sequences come from an adult man with Graves' ophthalmopathy.

The chain links TRBV24-1 to TRBJ1-3; tentative D call: TRBD1 (6 bases). This CDR3 contains 15 residues. V shed 9 bases and J shed 3 bases, with 17 bases lying between them. The V gene's germline CDR1 is KGHDR and CDR2 SFDVKD. CDR3 amino acids: CATQKKGVVGNTIYF. CDR3 nucleotide sequence: TGTGCCACCCAGAAGAAGGGGGTAGTTGGAAACACCATATATTTT.

This clonotype was counted a single time. The V and J genes are TRBV10-3 and TRBJ2-5; D perhaps matches TRBD2 (5 bases). CDR3 length equals 10 residues. Trimming took off 2 bases at V and 11 bases at J, with 6 bases between the two ends. Looked up from germline, CDR1 is ENHRY and CDR2 is SYGVKD. This CDR3 is CAISEEGQYF. In DNA, the CDR3 is TGTGCCATCAGTGAGGAGGGTCAGTACTTC.

A few counts support this clonotype. V gene TRBV4-1 combines with J gene TRBJ1-2; no reliable D call. This CDR3 region has 12 residues. CDR1 MGHRA and CDR2 YSYEKL come from the germline V gene. V lost 0 bases and J 6 bases, leaving 5 bases between the germline ends. CDR3 in DNA: TGCGCCAGCAGCCAAGAAGGGCATGGCTACACCTTC. Translation gives CASSQEGHGYTF.

There are a few counts of this clonotype. V and J are TRBV6-6 and TRBJ2-5; 7 nucleotides agree with TRBD2. The CDR3 totals 14 residues. The junction had 9 bases not matched to a gene; V was cut back by 7 bases and J by 4 bases. CDR1 and CDR2 from the germline V gene are MNHNY and SVGAGI (reference sequence). This CDR3 reads CASNGRGFSETQYF. The CDR3 coding sequence is TGTGCCAGCAATGGGCGGGGGTTTTCAGAGACCCAGTACTTC.

This clonotype appeared many times. The V gene is TRBV7-9, the J gene TRBJ1-2; D is perhaps TRBD1 (5 bases). The germline gives CDR1 SEHNR, CDR2 FQNEAQ (reference sequence). V was clipped by 2 bases and J by 4 bases, with 14 bases between them. This CDR3 contains 15 residues. This CDR3 reads CASSLSGWQGYGYTF. The CDR3 DNA reads TGTGCCAGCAGCTTATCTGGTTGGCAGGGCTATGGCTACACCTTC.

The chain carries TRBV24-1 and TRBJ1-2, with TRBD1 identical over 8 bases. Trimming at V came to 7 bases and at J to 6 bases, leaving 3 bases not matched to a gene. This CDR3 contains 12 residues. Per germline, CDR1 KGHDR and CDR2 SFDVKD. CDR3 loop: CATRDRADGYTF. The CDR3 DNA reads as TGTGCCACCAGGGACAGGGCGGATGGCTACACCTTC.

The rearrangement uses TRBV7-2 and TRBJ1-6; 7 bases align to TRBD1. V lost 5 bases to trimming and J lost 6 bases; unmatched junction nucleotides: 4. This CDR3 spans 14 amino acids. Germline-derived CDR1 and CDR2 are SGHTA and FQGNSA. In DNA, the CDR3 is TGTGCCAGCAGCATAGGGGGCGGTAATTCACCCCTCCACTTT. Protein sequence: CASSIGGGNSPLHF.

The count of this clonotype is one. The chain recombines TRBV19 with TRBJ2-3; D may match TRBD1 or TRBD2 (5 bases each). Germline V lookup: CDR1 LNHDA, CDR2 SQIVND (reference sequence). This CDR3 is built from 14 residues. V lost 8 bases to trimming and J lost 1 base, with 13 bases between them. The CDR3 is CASGPVGGTDTQYF. In DNA form, the CDR3 reads TGTGCCAGTGGCCCAGTGGGGGGCACAGATACGCAGTATTTT.

This clonotype showed up many times. V is TRBV5-8 and J is TRBJ1-2, with D possibly being TRBD1 (5 bases). This CDR3 spans 12 amino acids. V gave up 9 bases and J gave up 7 bases, with 16 bases separating them. Germline V lookup: CDR1 SGHTS, CDR2 YDEGEE. The CDR3 loop reads CATDHGGSGYTF. The CDR3 DNA is TGTGCCACCGATCATGGGGGAAGTGGCTACACCTTC.

The chain has TRBV24-1 and TRBJ2-3; 9 bases agree with TRBD1. The junction had 6 bases not matched to a gene; V was cut back by 2 bases and J by 4 bases. CDR1 and CDR2 (germline): KGHDR, SFDVKD. The CDR3 contains 16 residues. The CDR3 protein is CATSDSLGTGSDTQYF. The CDR3 DNA follows: TGTGCCACCAGTGATTCCCTCGGGACAGGGTCAGATACGCAGTATTTT.